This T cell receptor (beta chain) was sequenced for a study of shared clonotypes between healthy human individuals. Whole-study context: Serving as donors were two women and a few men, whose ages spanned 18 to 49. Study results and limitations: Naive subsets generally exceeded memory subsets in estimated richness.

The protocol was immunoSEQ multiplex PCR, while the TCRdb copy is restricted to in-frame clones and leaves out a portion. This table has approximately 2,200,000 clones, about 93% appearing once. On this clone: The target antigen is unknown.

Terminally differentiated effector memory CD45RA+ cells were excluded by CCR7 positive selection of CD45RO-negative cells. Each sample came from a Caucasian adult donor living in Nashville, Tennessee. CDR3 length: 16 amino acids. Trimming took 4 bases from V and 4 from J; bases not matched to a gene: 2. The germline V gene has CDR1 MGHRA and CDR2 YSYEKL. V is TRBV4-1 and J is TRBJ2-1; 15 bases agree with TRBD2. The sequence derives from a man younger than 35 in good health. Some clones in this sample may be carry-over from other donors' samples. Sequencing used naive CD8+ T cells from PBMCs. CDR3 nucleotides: TGCGCCAGCAGCCGGACTAGCGGGAGGGGTTACAATGAGCAGTTCTTC. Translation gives CASSRTSGRGYNEQFF.